A selection of T cell receptor beta chains follows, all from one sample in a study of T cells in Graves' hyperthyroidism and ophthalmopathy. TCRdb passed the multiplex PCR reads through MiXCR, listing each CDR3 protein once. The repertoire holds roughly 500,000 distinct CDR3 sequences, with around 15% as singletons. The sample comprised blood. The source of these receptors is a woman aged 30 to 39 with Graves' ophthalmopathy. The CDR3 runs from the conserved cysteine through the conserved F or W. Each record gives: J gene, clone size, D gene, V gene, CDR3 DNA, CDR3 protein. A D gene is named only where the DNA matches it firmly. Clone size appears in some rows only: once, few, many, or a class for an expanded clone.

TRBJ2-4	NA	NA	TRBV6-5	TGTGCCAGCAGTTTCGCCTGGGACATTCAGTACTTC	CASSFAWDIQYF
TRBJ2-1	many	TRBD2	TRBV28	TGTGCCAGCAAGGGACTAGCGGGAGCCAATGAGCAGTTCTTC	CASKGLAGANEQFF
TRBJ2-5	many	TRBD1	TRBV2	TGTGCCAGCAGTGAAAGGACAGGCTACCAAGAGACCCAGTACTTC	CASSERTGYQETQYF
TRBJ2-7	many	NA	TRBV28	TGTGCCAGCACGGCAGGGGCCTCCTACGAGCAGTACTTC	CASTAGASYEQYF
TRBJ1-4	many	NA	TRBV6-1	TGTGCCAGCAGTCCAGGGGTTCGGAAGGAAAAACTGTTTTTT	CASSPGVRKEKLFF
TRBJ2-1	NA	NA	TRBV5-6	TGTGCCAGCATCGGGCTAGCCGCGACTGGGCAGTTCTTC	CASIGLAATGQFF
TRBJ1-2	many	NA	TRBV28	TGTGCCAGCAGGCCCCAGGTGTATGGCTACACCTTC	CASRPQVYGYTF
TRBJ2-2	NA	TRBD2	TRBV2	TGTGCCAGCATGAATCCAGCGGGAGGTAGCCAAAACACCGGGGAGCTGTTTTTT	CASMNPAGGSQNTGELFF
TRBJ2-7	many	TRBD2	TRBV4-3	TGCGCCAGCAGCCAAGATTATCGGACTAGCGGGACCTACGAGCAGTACTTC	CASSQDYRTSGTYEQYF
TRBJ1-1	NA	NA	TRBV4-1	TGCGCCAGCAGCCAAGATCCCCAGATGTCGAACACTGAAGCTTTCTTT	CASSQDPQMSNTEAFF
TRBJ1-6	NA	TRBD1	TRBV13	TGTGCCAGCAGCCCGACAGGGCATGAGAATTCACCCCTCCACTTT	CASSPTGHENSPLHF
TRBJ1-5	NA	NA	TRBV30	TGTGCCTGGGGTGGAGGGGCCGGTAGCAATCAGCCCCAGCATTTT	CAWGGGAGSNQPQHF
TRBJ2-7	NA	TRBD1	TRBV30	TGTGCCTGGGGACAGGGAGGCGAGCAGTACTTC	CAWGQGGEQYF
TRBJ1-1	many	NA	TRBV3-1	TGTGCCAGCAGCCCGCGGACGGTGAACACTGAAGCTTTCTTT	CASSPRTVNTEAFF
TRBJ2-1	many	NA	TRBV30	TGTGCCTGGAGTGGTAGCGGCATAGAGCAGTTCTTC	CAWSGSGIEQFF
TRBJ1-3	NA	NA	TRBV6-9	TGTGCCAGCAGTTATGCAGCCGGTGGAAACACCATATATTTT	CASSYAAGGNTIYF
TRBJ2-1	NA	TRBD2	TRBV6-1	TGTGCCAGCAGTGAAGCAGGGACTAGCTTATATGAGCAGTTCTTC	CASSEAGTSLYEQFF
TRBJ1-2	many	TRBD1	TRBV12-3/TRBV12-4	TGTGCCAGCAGTCCCGGACAGGAATCCTATGGCTACACCTTC	CASSPGQESYGYTF
TRBJ1-2	few	TRBD1	TRBV20-1	TGCAGTGCCACGGACAGGGGTTCGAACTATGGCTACACCTTC	CSATDRGSNYGYTF
TRBJ2-5	few	NA	TRBV20-1	TGCAGTGCTAGAGATGGGGGGTACCAAGAGACCCAGTACTTC	CSARDGGYQETQYF
TRBJ1-5	few	TRBD1	TRBV19	TGTGCCAGTAGTATGACCGGGACAGGGATCGATCAGCCCCAGCATTTT	CASSMTGTGIDQPQHF
TRBJ1-2	NA	NA	TRBV2	TGTGCCAGCAGTGGAGCGCTTTCGTTTGGCTACACCTTC	CASSGALSFGYTF
TRBJ2-7	many	NA	TRBV27	TGTGCCAGCAGTCTAAAACGGGATTTCTACGAGCAGTACTTC	CASSLKRDFYEQYF
TRBJ2-3	many	TRBD1	TRBV7-2	TGTGCCAGCAGCACCCAACAGGGGGTTGATACGCAGTATTTT	CASSTQQGVDTQYF
TRBJ2-1	NA	TRBD2	TRBV12-5	TGTGCTAGTGGCCCTGGGACTAGCGGGAGTGATGAGCAGTCCTTC	CASGPGTSGSDEQSF
TRBJ2-2	NA	NA	TRBV6-1	TGTGCCAGCCGCCAGAAACCCTGGGGCGGGGAGCTGTTTTTT	CASRQKPWGGELFF
TRBJ1-4	NA	NA	TRBV28	TGTGCCAGCAGTTTCCCCGGGAAGGTTAATGAAAAACTGTTTTTT	CASSFPGKVNEKLFF
TRBJ1-4	NA	NA	TRBV4-3	TGCGCCAGCAGCCAAGATCGGGCCACAGCAACTAATGAAAAACTGTTTTTT	CASSQDRATATNEKLFF
TRBJ2-2	many	NA	TRBV5-1	TGCGCCAGCTATCTGGACAGAAACACCGGGGAGCTGTTTTTT	CASYLDRNTGELFF
TRBJ2-1	many	NA	TRBV20-1	TGCAGTGCTGGAGCTGCGGGGCCCTTGGATGAGCAGTTCTTC	CSAGAAGPLDEQFF
TRBJ1-5	many	NA	TRBV15	TGTGCCACCAGCACTGCCATCAGCAATCAGCCCCAGCATTTT	CATSTAISNQPQHF
TRBJ2-3	many	NA	TRBV10-3	TGTGCCATCAGAAGACAGACAGCCACAGATACGCAGTATTTT	CAIRRQTATDTQYF
TRBJ2-3	NA	NA	TRBV19	TGTGCCAGTGGGGTTCCTAGCACAGATACGCAGTATTTT	CASGVPSTDTQYF
TRBJ2-7	NA	NA	TRBV28	TGTGCCAGCAGTTTTAGTCAAGGACACATCTCCTACGAGCAGTACTTC	CASSFSQGHISYEQYF
TRBJ2-1	many	TRBD2	TRBV13	TGTGCCAGCAGTAGTTTCCTAGCGGGAGTTCGCTTCGGTGATGAGCAGTTCTTC	CASSSFLAGVRFGDEQFF
TRBJ1-3	many	NA	TRBV2	TGTGCCAGCAGTGATTTCGGCCTCGGAGCTACTAAGAACACCATATATTTT	CASSDFGLGATKNTIYF
TRBJ2-1	few	TRBD2	TRBV28	TGTGCCAGCAGTTTTCTAGGGCGGGAGGTCAGAAATGAGCAGTTCTTC	CASSFLGREVRNEQFF
TRBJ2-1	many	TRBD2	TRBV7-2	TGTGCCAGCAGCGTATCTAGCGGATCCTACAATGAGCAGTTCTTC	CASSVSSGSYNEQFF